This T cell receptor beta chain was sequenced for a study of T cells in Graves' hyperthyroidism and ophthalmopathy. Overall study findings and caveats: A model built on 13 V-J features separated ophthalmopathy from stable hyperthyroidism.

What was amplified from RNA transcripts were TCR beta CDR3 regions. The primer set for the first-round RT-PCR of the TCR CDR3 was HTBI. One entry per CDR3 protein, called by TCRdb with MiXCR from the multiplex PCR reads. The sample has about 420,000 distinct CDR3 sequences; roughly 13% are singletons. Germline V lookup: CDR1 SGHTA, CDR2 FQGTGA. The CDR3 has 15 residues. V lost 5 bases to trimming and J lost 7 bases, with 18 bases between them. This clonotype occurred many times. No antigen is known for it. The specimen sequenced was blood. The chain links TRBV7-3 to TRBJ2-1; D remains ambiguous. The origin of this receptor is a woman aged 18-35 years with Graves' hyperthyroidism. The CDR3 protein is CASSPTLGLANEQFF. CDR3 DNA sequence: TGTGCCAGCAGCCCGACGCTCGGATTGGCGAATGAGCAGTTCTTC.